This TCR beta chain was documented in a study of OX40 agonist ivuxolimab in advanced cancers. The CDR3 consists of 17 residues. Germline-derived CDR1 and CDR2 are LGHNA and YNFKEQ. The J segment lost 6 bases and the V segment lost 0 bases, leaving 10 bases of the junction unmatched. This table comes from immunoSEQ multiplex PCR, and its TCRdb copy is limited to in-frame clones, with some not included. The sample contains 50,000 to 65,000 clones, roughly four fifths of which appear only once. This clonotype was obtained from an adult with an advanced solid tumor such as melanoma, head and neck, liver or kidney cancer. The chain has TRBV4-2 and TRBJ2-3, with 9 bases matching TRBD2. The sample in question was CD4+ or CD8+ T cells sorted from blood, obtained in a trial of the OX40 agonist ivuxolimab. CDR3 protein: CASSQDAGAGGSDTQYF. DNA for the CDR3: TGTGCCAGCAGCCAAGATGCGGGAGCGGGGGGCTCGGATACGCAGTATTTT.